Following are 2 T cell receptor beta chains from one sample sequenced in a study of blood T cells in healthy people across ages. The second PCR ran about 6 to 12 cycles with a sample-barcoded 5' primer and J-beta primers. TCRdb called the 5' RACE reads again in MiXCR, with one record for every CDR3 protein. The sample shows some 750,000 distinct CDR3 sequences, around a fifth of them seen only once. The sequenced material came from blood. These receptors all come from a man aged 65 to 85 in good health.

The table lists this clonotype with many counts. This chain links TRBV15 with TRBJ1-1; D gene unclear. Germline CDR1 reads LNHNV; CDR2 reads YYDKDF (reference sequence). The CDR3 has 15 amino acids. The V end lost 7 bases, the J end lost 0 bases, and 15 bases lay between the germline ends. Written as DNA, the CDR3 is TGTGCCACCACGACCGCGAGAGGTATGAACACTGAAGCTTTCTTT. Its translation is CATTTARGMNTEAFF. The variable domain in full, completed from reference TRBV15 and TRBJ1-1, reads DAMVIQNPRYQVTQFGKPVTLSCSQTLNHNVMYWYQQKSSQAPKLLFHYYDKDFNNEADTPDNFQSRRPNTSFCFLDIRSPGLGDTAMYLCATTTARGMNTEAFFGQGTRLTVV.

The rearrangement links TRBV18 to TRBJ2-6; no clear D gene. The CDR3 runs 17 residues. With 1 base removed from V and 0 bases from J, the gap between germline ends came to 10 bases. Germline CDR1 is KGHSH and CDR2 is LQKENI. CDR3 protein: CASSPRQTISGANVLTF. CDR3 nucleotides: TGTGCCAGCTCACCACGGCAGACCATCTCTGGGGCCAACGTCCTGACTTTC.